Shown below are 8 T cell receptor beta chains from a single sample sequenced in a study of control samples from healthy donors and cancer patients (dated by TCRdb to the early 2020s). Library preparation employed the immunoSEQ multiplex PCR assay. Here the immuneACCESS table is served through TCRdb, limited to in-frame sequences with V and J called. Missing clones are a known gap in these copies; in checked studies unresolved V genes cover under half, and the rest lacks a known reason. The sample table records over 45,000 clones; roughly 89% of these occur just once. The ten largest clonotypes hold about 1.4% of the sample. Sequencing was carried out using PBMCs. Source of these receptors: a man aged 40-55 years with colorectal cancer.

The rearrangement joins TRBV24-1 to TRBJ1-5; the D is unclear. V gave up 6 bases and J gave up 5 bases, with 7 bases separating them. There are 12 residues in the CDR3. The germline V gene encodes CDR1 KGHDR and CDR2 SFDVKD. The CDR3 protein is CATSYADQPQHF. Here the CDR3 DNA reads TGTGCCACCAGTTACGCAGATCAGCCCCAGCATTTT.

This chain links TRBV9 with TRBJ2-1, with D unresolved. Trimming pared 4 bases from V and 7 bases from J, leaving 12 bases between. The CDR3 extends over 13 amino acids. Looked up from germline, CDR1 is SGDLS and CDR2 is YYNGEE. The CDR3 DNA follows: TGTGCCAGCAGCCCCCCCTCATTGAATGAGCAGTTCTTC. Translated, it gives CASSPPSLNEQFF.

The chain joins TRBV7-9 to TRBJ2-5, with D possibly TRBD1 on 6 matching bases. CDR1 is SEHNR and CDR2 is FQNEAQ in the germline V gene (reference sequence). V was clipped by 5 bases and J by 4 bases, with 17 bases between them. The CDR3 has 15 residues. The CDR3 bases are TGTGCCAGCAGCCCCAGGACCAGGGGTCGAGAGACCCAGTACTTC. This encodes CASSPRTRGRETQYF.

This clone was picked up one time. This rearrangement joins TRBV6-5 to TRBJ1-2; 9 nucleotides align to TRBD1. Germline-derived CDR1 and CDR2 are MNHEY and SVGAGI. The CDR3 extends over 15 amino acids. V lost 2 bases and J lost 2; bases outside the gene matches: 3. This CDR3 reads CASSYPDRGNYGYTF. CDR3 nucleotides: TGTGCCAGCAGTTACCCGGACAGGGGAAACTATGGCTACACCTTC.

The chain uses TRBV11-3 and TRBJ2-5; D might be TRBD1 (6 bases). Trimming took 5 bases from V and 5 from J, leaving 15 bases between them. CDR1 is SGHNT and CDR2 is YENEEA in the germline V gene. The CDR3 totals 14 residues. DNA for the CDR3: TGTGCCAGCAGCACCCAGGGGTCGGAGGAGACCCAGTACTTC. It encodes CASSTQGSEETQYF.

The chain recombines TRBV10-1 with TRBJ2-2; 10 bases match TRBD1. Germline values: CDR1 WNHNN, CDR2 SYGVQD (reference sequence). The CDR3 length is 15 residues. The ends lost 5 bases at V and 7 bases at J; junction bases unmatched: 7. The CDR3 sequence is CASSPDRGRGGELFF. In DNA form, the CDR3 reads TGCGCCAGCAGTCCTGACAGGGGGCGAGGCGGGGAGCTGTTTTTT.

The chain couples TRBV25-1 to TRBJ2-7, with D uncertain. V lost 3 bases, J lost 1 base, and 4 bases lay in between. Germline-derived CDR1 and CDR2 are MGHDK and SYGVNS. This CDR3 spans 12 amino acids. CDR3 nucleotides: TGTGCCAGCAGTGAGAGTTCCTACGAGCAGTACTTC. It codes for CASSESSYEQYF.

This chain's CDR3 is CASSWNTEAFF. In nucleotides, the CDR3 is TGTGCCAGCAGCTGGAACACTGAAGCTTTCTTT. The chain is built from TRBV11-2 and TRBJ1-1; no clear D gene. The germline CDR1 and CDR2 sequences are SGHAT and FQNNGV. V shed 4 bases and J shed 1 base, with 1 base lying between them. The CDR3 runs to 11 residues. Drawing the rest from reference TRBV11-2 and TRBJ1-1, the complete variable domain is EAGVAQSPRYKIIEKRQSVAFWCNPISGHATLYWYQQILGQGPKLLIQFQNNGVVDDSQLPKDRFSAERLKGVDSTLKIQPAKLEDSAVYLCASSWNTEAFFGQGTRLTVV.